This T cell receptor beta chain was sequenced in a study of blood T cells in healthy people across ages. Points from the study as a whole: The study found TCR beta diversity correlated strongly with naive T cell percentage.

Note on this clonotype: Antigen unknown.

It was with a sample-barcoded 5' primer and a J-beta primer mix that a second PCR of roughly 6 to 12 cycles was run. TCRdb itself ran the 5' RACE reads through MiXCR, one entry per CDR3 protein. The repertoire includes roughly 1,800,000 distinct CDR3 sequences, approximately 50% of them detected once, and approximately 2.1% sits in the top ten. The ends were cut back, 1 base at V and 6 bases at J, with 17 bases in the middle. The CDR3 has 15 residues. CDR1 is DFQATT, CDR2 SNEGSKA, per germline (reference sequence). The rearrangement uses TRBV20-1 and TRBJ2-3; D is possibly TRBD2 (6 bases). The sequenced material came from blood. The TCR was taken from a woman aged 40 to 50 in good health. CDR3 sequence: CSARVRDSLRDTQYF. The DNA of the CDR3 is TGCAGTGCTAGAGTCCGGGACTCCCTGAGGGATACGCAGTATTTT.